This T cell receptor (beta chain) was obtained from a study of blood T cell repertoires in COVID-19. Study information: Acute-phase and convalescent COVID-19 samples originated in the United States, Italy and Spain.

In the authors' methods: Reference gene primer amplification gave estimated nucleated cell counts. Using immunoSEQ multiplex PCR, the repertoire was profiled, and TCRdb retains in-frame clones only, with some absent. V and J calls and clone size are those listed in that table; D and trimming were worked out from the DNA. This sample yields about 130,000 clones, of which approximately 85% are seen a single time; roughly 13% belongs to the top ten. This CDR3 contains 13 residues. Trimming at V came to 8 bases and at J to 2 bases, leaving 4 bases not matched to a gene. Germline loops: CDR1 SGHTS, CDR2 YDEGEE. This clone has more than one count but fewer than ten.

This sequence was found in a human donor in a cohort sampled during active COVID-19. The chain combines TRBV5-8 with TRBJ2-1, with 7 positions matching TRBD2. The sequenced sample was peripheral blood. The CDR3 DNA sequence: TGTGCCAGTGGGGGGGGGACCTACAATGAGCAGTTCTTC. Translation gives CASGGGTYNEQFF.